The 23 T cell receptor beta chains given below trace back to one sample, sequenced in a study of shared clonotypes between healthy human individuals (dated by TCRdb to about 2020). Library creation used the immunoSEQ multiplex PCR assay. TCRdb holds this immuneACCESS table with in-frame rearrangements only. Some clones are missing; in checked studies, unresolved V genes explain under half, and the rest has no known cause. This sample gives about 79,000 clones in total; 60% to 70% of them show up just once. The top ten hold under 65% of the sample. Sequenced input: memory CD8+ T cells sorted from blood. The cell subset or site label for this specimen denotes: CD45RO+ cells pooled with CCR7-negative TemRA cells. These receptors were taken from a man aged 25-45 years in good health.

This clone was seen a few times. Other DNA sequences in the same sample also yield this CDR3. The chain uses TRBV6-6 and TRBJ2-7; D remains unclear. The CDR3 runs to 12 residues. Germline loops: CDR1 MNHNY, CDR2 SVGAGI (reference sequence). V was cut by 6 bases and J by 2 bases, with 8 bases left in between. CDR3 residues: CASRSLAYEQYF. DNA of the CDR3: TGTGCCAGCAGGTCCTTAGCCTACGAGCAGTACTTC.

This clone was observed a single time. The genes are TRBV12-5 and TRBJ2-1; 15 bases align to TRBD2. The CDR3 spans 19 residues. V shed 8 bases and J 5 bases; nucleotides not matched to a gene: 16. Germline V gene sequence: CDR1 LGHNT, CDR2 FRNRAP. The CDR3 sequence: CASSATGLAGGSNDNEQFF. The CDR3 DNA reads as TGTGCTAGTTCTGCTACGGGACTAGCGGGAGGAAGTAATGACAATGAGCAGTTCTTC.

The chain combines TRBV28 with TRBJ2-7, with D uncertain. CDR3 length: 12 residues. CDR1 MDHEN and CDR2 SYDVKM come from the germline V gene. Trimming shortened V by 4 bases and J by 4 bases, and 8 bases separated the two germline ends. CDR3 DNA: TGTGCCAGCAGTTCCCCTATTTACGAGCAGTACTTC. Translated: CASSSPIYEQYF.

The chain links TRBV6-5 to TRBJ1-3; D not certain. Germline V gene lookup returns CDR1 MNHEY and CDR2 SVGAGI. The CDR3 sequence is 16 residues long. The V end was cut by 3 bases, the J end by 1 base, with 13 bases between. The CDR3 sequence is CASSYDSGNSGNTIYF. The CDR3 DNA follows: TGTGCCAGCAGTTATGATTCGGGAAATTCTGGAAACACCATATATTTT.

The V call is TRBV7-8, the J call TRBJ1-3, with 7 bases aligning to TRBD1. V lost 2 bases and J lost 0; bases outside the gene matches: 13. CDR1 and CDR2 from the germline V gene are SGHVS and FQNEAQ. This CDR3 region has 19 residues. CDR3 protein: CASSLSAGGIAGSGNTIYF. The DNA for the CDR3 is TGTGCCAGCAGCTTATCCGCAGGGGGTATAGCGGGCTCTGGAAACACCATATATTTT.

The V and J genes are TRBV28 and TRBJ2-7; D is uncertain. Trimming left V 5 bases short and J 2 bases short, with 7 bases between. The length of the CDR3 is 12 residues. Germline lookup yields CDR1 MDHEN and CDR2 SYDVKM. The CDR3 sequence is CASSPTTYEQYF. The CDR3 DNA follows: TGTGCCAGCAGTCCTACAACCTACGAGCAGTACTTC.

As for this clone: This specimen includes other DNA sequences encoding the same CDR3. The chain carries TRBV6-5 and TRBJ2-7; maybe TRBD1 (6 bases). V lost 0 bases and J lost 0, with 12 bases in between. The CDR3 is 16 residues long. From germline, CDR1 is MNHEY and CDR2 SVGAGI. Here the CDR3 reads CASSYSGGTSSYEQYF. As DNA, the CDR3 is TGTGCCAGCAGTTACTCTGGGGGCACCAGCTCCTACGAGCAGTACTTC.

Written as DNA, the CDR3 is TGTGCCAGCAGCCCAAAGTCCGGACCTAATGAAAAACTGTTTTTT. Its translation is CASSPKSGPNEKLFF. The chain links TRBV7-9 to TRBJ1-4; no clear D. The germline V and J ends were trimmed by 5 bases and 3 bases, with 13 bases remaining between them. CDR1 SEHNR and CDR2 FQNEAQ come from the germline V gene (reference sequence). CDR3 length: 15 residues.

The genes are TRBV7-2 and TRBJ2-2, with D uncertain. The CDR3 totals 13 residues. Trimming took 5 bases from V and 6 from J, leaving 10 bases between them. Germline-derived CDR1 and CDR2 are SGHTA and FQGNSA. The CDR3 here is CASSPEHSGELFF. The CDR3 bases are TGTGCCAGCAGCCCCGAGCATTCCGGGGAGCTGTTTTTT.

The V call is TRBV19, the J call TRBJ2-4; a possible D gene is TRBD1 (5 bases). Germline V gene sequence: CDR1 LNHDA, CDR2 SQIVND (reference sequence). This CDR3 is 16 amino acids long. The V gene lost 4 bases and the J gene lost 0 bases, with 13 bases spanning the gap. The CDR3 region has the DNA TGTGCCAGTAGTACCGGTATAGGGGTAGCCAAAAACATTCAGTACTTC. Its translation is CASSTGIGVAKNIQYF.

The DNA for the CDR3 is TGTGCCAGCAGCTTCCGACTAGCGGGAGAGACCGGGGAGCTGTTTTTT. Translation: CASSFRLAGETGELFF. This sequence joins TRBV7-3 and TRBJ2-2, with 12 bases aligning to TRBD2. The CDR3 loop spans 16 amino acids. The V segment lost 3 bases and the J segment 5 bases; nucleotides outside the gene matches: 4. The V gene's germline CDR1 is SGHTA and CDR2 FQGTGA.

V and J are TRBV5-8 and TRBJ2-7; D is uncertain. This CDR3 has 14 residues. CDR1 and CDR2 from the germline V gene are SGHTS and YDEGEE. Trimming removed 6 bases at V and 1 base at J, with 14 bases between. CDR3 sequence reads: CASTPVGPSYEQYF. CDR3 bases: TGTGCCAGCACGCCGGTAGGGCCGTCCTACGAGCAGTACTTC.

This chain connects TRBV4-3 to TRBJ2-7, with 12 bases lining up with TRBD2. Trimming took 1 base from V and 2 from J; bases not matched to a gene: 9. This CDR3 region has 18 residues. Germline CDR1 reads LGHNA; CDR2 reads YSLEER. The CDR3 bases are TGCGCCAGCAGCCAAGGGGGACTAGCGGGTTTTAATCCCTACGAGCAGTACTTC. Translating gives CASSQGGLAGFNPYEQYF.

The rearrangement uses TRBV7-6 and TRBJ1-2; no clear D. Germline V gene data show CDR1 as SGHVS and CDR2 as FNYEAQ. Trimming cost V 4 bases and J 6 bases, with 15 bases left between them. The CDR3 spans 14 residues. This CDR3 is CASSSERALNGYTF. The CDR3 nucleotides read TGTGCCAGCAGCTCGGAACGGGCCCTTAATGGCTACACCTTC.

The chain combines TRBV10-2 with TRBJ2-7; TRBD2 might be the D (6 bases). Germline lookup yields CDR1 WSHSY and CDR2 SAAADI. V shed 2 bases and J shed 3 bases, with 17 bases lying between them. CDR3 length: 16 amino acids. DNA of the CDR3: TGCGCCAGCAGTGAGGAGGGTCCGACTAGTTTCTACGAGCAGTACTTC. It specifies CASSEEGPTSFYEQYF.

This clone was counted a few times. The chain is built from TRBV7-3 and TRBJ2-7, with 7 positions matching TRBD1. The CDR3 runs to 15 residues. Losses at the gene ends were 1 base for V and 0 bases for J; bases not matched to a gene: 3. Looked up from germline, CDR1 is SGHTA and CDR2 is FQGTGA. Written as DNA, the CDR3 is TGTGCCAGCAGCTTAAGCCCAGGGGGCTCCTACGAGCAGTACTTC. Protein: CASSLSPGGSYEQYF.

This clone was recorded a few times. The rearrangement links TRBV28 to TRBJ2-7; tentatively, D is TRBD1 or TRBD2 (5 bases each). Trimming shortened V by 4 bases and J by 2 bases, and 18 bases separated the two germline ends. The V gene's germline CDR1 is MDHEN and CDR2 SYDVKM. The CDR3 totals 16 residues. CDR3 loop: CASSSPWGNSAYEQYF. CDR3 sequence (DNA): TGTGCCAGCAGTTCCCCTTGGGGGAATTCAGCCTACGAGCAGTACTTC.

This sequence joins TRBV10-3 and TRBJ2-7; no firm D call. V lost 10 bases to trimming and J lost 5 bases, with 24 bases between them. This CDR3 region has 15 residues. From germline, CDR1 is ENHRY and CDR2 SYGVKD. The CDR3 region is CATTYETRSSHEQYF. CDR3 coding DNA: TGTGCCACCACGTACGAGACCCGAAGTTCCCACGAGCAGTACTTC.

This chain joins TRBV7-6 and TRBJ1-3; D remains ambiguous. V lost 0 bases to trimming and J lost 2 bases, with 14 bases between them. CDR3 length equals 17 residues. Germline CDR1 is SGHVS and CDR2 is FNYEAQ. In DNA, the CDR3 is TGTGCCAGCAGCTTAGCTTATAGGTCGGTACCTGGAAACACCATATATTTT. Translation: CASSLAYRSVPGNTIYF.

Only a few counts were recorded for this clone. The J gene is TRBJ2-1, the V gene TRBV7-9; TRBD2 matches at 11 bases. The CDR3 runs to 15 residues. Germline V gives CDR1 SEHNR, CDR2 FQNEAQ (reference sequence). With V trimmed by 4 bases and J by 5 bases, 4 bases remained unmatched. The DNA of the CDR3 is TGTGCCAGCAGCTCGGGACTAGCGGCAGACAATGAGCAGTTCTTC. Translation: CASSSGLAADNEQFF.

The chain couples TRBV5-1 to TRBJ1-1, with no clear D. This CDR3 region has 13 residues. CDR1 SGHRS and CDR2 YFSETQ come from the germline V gene. The ends were cut back, 4 bases at V and 0 bases at J, with 7 bases in the middle. The CDR3 reads CASSRVMNTEAFF. DNA for the CDR3: TGCGCCAGCAGCCGGGTAATGAACACTGAAGCTTTCTTT.

The rearrangement links TRBV4-2 to TRBJ2-1; a possible D gene is TRBD2 (5 bases). This CDR3 spans 11 amino acids. Trimming pared 7 bases from V and 6 bases from J, leaving 7 bases between. The germline V gene encodes CDR1 LGHNA and CDR2 YNFKEQ. The CDR3 DNA reads TGTGCCAGCACCGGAGGCAATGAGCAGTTCTTC. Encoded protein: CASTGGNEQFF.

This sequence joins TRBV5-1 and TRBJ2-5, with 7 bases lining up with TRBD2. Germline CDR1 SGHRS, CDR2 YFSETQ. The J segment lost 5 bases and the V segment lost 5 bases, leaving 9 bases of the junction unmatched. This CDR3 has 14 residues. CDR3 sequence (DNA): TGCGCCAGCAGTCTGCCGGGGGGAGCGGAGACCCAGTACTTC. Amino acid sequence: CASSLPGGAETQYF. The whole variable domain, remainder taken from reference TRBV5-1 and TRBJ2-5, is KAGVTQTPRYLIKTRGQQVTLSCSPISGHRSVSWYQQTPGQGLQFLFEYFSETQRNKGNFPGRFSGRQFSNSRSEMNVSTLELGDSALYLCASSLPGGAETQYFGPGTRLLVL.